This T cell receptor (beta chain) came from a study of PD-1 blockade in classical Hodgkin lymphoma. Study as a whole: The study gave patients nivolumab 3 mg/kg intravenously every 2 weeks.

Findings and limits, study-wide: With respect to the repertoire differences, their causes, possibly disease activity or prior therapy, remain undefined. As was reported, newly diagnosed patients showed lower baseline TCR diversity than healthy donors did. The CD4+ diversity rise by C4D1 was clearest in complete responders.

Clones were sequenced by immunoSEQ multiplex PCR, and TCRdb holds only the in-frame ones, with some missing. This table holds more than 85,000 clones, approximately 90% found once. On this clone: Its antigen is undetermined.

Germline V lookup: CDR1 LNHDA, CDR2 SQIVND (reference sequence). The CDR3 is 15 amino acids. With 4 bases removed from V and 2 bases from J, the gap between germline ends came to 13 bases. Time point noted: cycle 4 day 1 (C4D1), after 6 weeks of nivolumab. Relapse was seen in all patients after autologous stem cell transplantation, and brentuximab vedotin exposure was variable. The chain employs TRBV19 and TRBJ2-3; the D gene is possibly TRBD2 (6 bases). This TCR came from a human donor with classical Hodgkin lymphoma. The source was peripheral blood mononuclear cells (PBMCs), collected before the fourth cycle of nivolumab. CDR3 region: CASSTRLDHTDTQYF. CDR3 sequence (DNA): TGTGCCAGTAGTACACGACTAGACCACACAGATACGCAGTATTTT. The whole variable domain, remainder taken from reference TRBV19 and TRBJ2-3, is DGGITQSPKYLFRKEGQNVTLSCEQNLNHDAMYWYRQDPGQGLRLIYYSQIVNDFQKGDIAEGYSVSREKKESFPLTVTSAQKNPTAFYLCASSTRLDHTDTQYFGPGTRLTVL.